This is a list of T cell receptor beta chains from one sample in a study of T cells expressing NK-cell markers. TCRdb reanalyzed the 5' RACE reads and collapses them to one entry per CDR3 protein, without DNA. The table lists 160,000 or so distinct CDR3 sequences. The sequenced sample consisted of blood T cells: a sorted CD56 or NKG2C T cell subset, CD4+ or CD8+ T cells, or bulk PBMC T cells (not recorded which). These receptors originate from a woman between 18 and 70 years old in good health. Each CDR3 is given with its conserved first and last residue. Fields, in order: J gene, CDR3 length, V gene, CDR3 protein.

j_call: TRBJ1-1; cdr3_length: 14; v_call: TRBV5-1; cdr3_aa: CASSSEQGFAEAFF
j_call: TRBJ2-1; cdr3_length: 14; v_call: TRBV5-1; cdr3_aa: CASSVQGGMDEQFF
j_call: TRBJ2-1; cdr3_length: 16; v_call: TRBV19; cdr3_aa: CASSMALAGPYNEQFF
j_call: TRBJ2-7; cdr3_length: 15; v_call: TRBV20-1; cdr3_aa: CSARWDRGLSYEQYF
j_call: TRBJ2-7; cdr3_length: 15; v_call: TRBV7-7; cdr3_aa: CASSFGTGDTYEQYF
j_call: TRBJ2-2; cdr3_length: 14; v_call: TRBV29-1; cdr3_aa: CSVGAEQEPGELFF
j_call: TRBJ1-3; cdr3_length: 16; v_call: TRBV10-3; cdr3_aa: CAISGGQGVTGNTIYF
j_call: TRBJ1-6; cdr3_length: 15; v_call: TRBV2; cdr3_aa: CASGGVGQGYSPLHF
j_call: TRBJ1-6; cdr3_length: 16; v_call: TRBV30; cdr3_aa: CAWSVTGQSYNSPLHF
j_call: TRBJ2-1; cdr3_length: 16; v_call: TRBV7-3; cdr3_aa: CASSLAGQGAYNEQFF
j_call: TRBJ2-3; cdr3_length: 15; v_call: TRBV6-2/TRBV6-3; cdr3_aa: CASSRILANSDTQYF
j_call: TRBJ1-5; cdr3_length: 15; v_call: TRBV6-1; cdr3_aa: CASSFGTGRNQPQHF
j_call: TRBJ2-1; cdr3_length: 12; v_call: TRBV5-1; cdr3_aa: CASSLSANEQFF
j_call: TRBJ2-1; cdr3_length: 18; v_call: TRBV14; cdr3_aa: CASSQGWGASGSGNEQFF
j_call: TRBJ1-1; cdr3_length: 13; v_call: TRBV7-8; cdr3_aa: CASSGSGRTEAFF
j_call: TRBJ2-1; cdr3_length: 16; v_call: TRBV5-1; cdr3_aa: CASSLGGPSVSNEQFF
j_call: TRBJ2-7; cdr3_length: 12; v_call: TRBV6-1; cdr3_aa: CASRSATYEQYF
j_call: TRBJ1-5; cdr3_length: 14; v_call: TRBV6-1; cdr3_aa: CAAGYGQSDQPQHF
j_call: TRBJ2-1; cdr3_length: 12; v_call: TRBV7-3; cdr3_aa: CASSSRGDEQFF
j_call: TRBJ2-7; cdr3_length: 14; v_call: TRBV27; cdr3_aa: CASSLQGGAYEQYF
j_call: TRBJ2-7; cdr3_length: 16; v_call: TRBV3-1; cdr3_aa: CASSQFPPGPSYEQYF
j_call: TRBJ1-2; cdr3_length: 15; v_call: TRBV2; cdr3_aa: CASSPIPIPGGGYTF
j_call: TRBJ2-5; cdr3_length: 13; v_call: TRBV6-6; cdr3_aa: CAGPVGNIETQYF
j_call: TRBJ2-1; cdr3_length: 14; v_call: TRBV5-6; cdr3_aa: CASSLPGLVDEQFF
j_call: TRBJ2-5; cdr3_length: 14; v_call: TRBV10-3; cdr3_aa: CATKPGSETETQYF
j_call: TRBJ2-5; cdr3_length: 17; v_call: TRBV12-3/TRBV12-4; cdr3_aa: CASSLYRDIFQGETQYF
j_call: TRBJ2-5; cdr3_length: 13; v_call: TRBV20-1; cdr3_aa: CSAIRATQETQYF
j_call: TRBJ2-3; cdr3_length: 15; v_call: TRBV5-1; cdr3_aa: CASSPGGVSTDTQYF
j_call: TRBJ2-5; cdr3_length: 16; v_call: TRBV12-3/TRBV12-4; cdr3_aa: CASTLGLAGTQETQYF
j_call: TRBJ2-1; cdr3_length: 16; v_call: TRBV4-2; cdr3_aa: CASSQEGVSSYNEQFF
j_call: TRBJ1-1; cdr3_length: 15; v_call: TRBV5-1; cdr3_aa: CASSLQTGVGTEAFF
j_call: TRBJ2-1; cdr3_length: 15; v_call: TRBV3-1; cdr3_aa: CASMGGRGSYNEQFF
j_call: TRBJ1-2; cdr3_length: 12; v_call: TRBV6-2/TRBV6-3; cdr3_aa: CASTTPEFGYTF
j_call: TRBJ1-6; cdr3_length: 15; v_call: TRBV2; cdr3_aa: CASTSGGRRNSPLHF
j_call: TRBJ1-5; cdr3_length: 15; v_call: TRBV2; cdr3_aa: CASSEDSKGNQPQHF
j_call: TRBJ2-3; cdr3_length: 14; v_call: TRBV20-1; cdr3_aa: CSAPHVSGTDTQYF
j_call: TRBJ2-5; cdr3_length: 16; v_call: TRBV3-1; cdr3_aa: CASSQDSGLAGETQYF
j_call: TRBJ2-3; cdr3_length: 12; v_call: TRBV12-3/TRBV12-4; cdr3_aa: CASSYYGDTQYF
j_call: TRBJ1-1; cdr3_length: 13; v_call: TRBV25-1; cdr3_aa: CASSTGGGTEAFF
j_call: TRBJ2-7; cdr3_length: 14; v_call: TRBV3-1; cdr3_aa: CASSKSDGTYEQYF
j_call: TRBJ2-3; cdr3_length: 15; v_call: TRBV5-6; cdr3_aa: CASSRRDRGTDTQYF
j_call: TRBJ1-5; cdr3_length: 14; v_call: TRBV6-1; cdr3_aa: CASSAREPNQPQHF
j_call: TRBJ1-6; cdr3_length: 15; v_call: TRBV4-1; cdr3_aa: CASSQASSYNSPLHF
j_call: TRBJ1-1; cdr3_length: 14; v_call: TRBV5-1; cdr3_aa: CASSLGQANTEAFF
j_call: TRBJ1-1; cdr3_length: 16; v_call: TRBV12-3/TRBV12-4; cdr3_aa: CASSRSPGQGPPEAFF
j_call: TRBJ2-7; cdr3_length: 13; v_call: TRBV3-1; cdr3_aa: CASSLLGPYEQYF
j_call: TRBJ2-7; cdr3_length: 14; v_call: TRBV4-1; cdr3_aa: CASSQDLKGREQYF
j_call: TRBJ2-3; cdr3_length: 16; v_call: TRBV7-8; cdr3_aa: CASSSMTSGVADTQYF
j_call: TRBJ2-5; cdr3_length: 13; v_call: TRBV20-1; cdr3_aa: CSASHGGQETQYF
j_call: TRBJ1-3; cdr3_length: 16; v_call: TRBV2; cdr3_aa: CASSEALLGSGNTIYF
j_call: TRBJ2-2; cdr3_length: 15; v_call: TRBV5-1; cdr3_aa: CASSSGQELTGELFF
j_call: TRBJ2-1; cdr3_length: 16; v_call: TRBV5-1; cdr3_aa: CASSKRLAGTYNEQFF
j_call: TRBJ2-7; cdr3_length: 13; v_call: TRBV20-1; cdr3_aa: CSARTPPKYEQYF
j_call: TRBJ2-5; cdr3_length: 15; v_call: TRBV5-4; cdr3_aa: CASSLVGLHGETQYF
j_call: TRBJ2-2; cdr3_length: 17; v_call: TRBV6-5; cdr3_aa: CASSPRVASSNTGELFF
j_call: TRBJ2-7; cdr3_length: 16; v_call: TRBV5-1; cdr3_aa: CASSALTASNAYEQYF
j_call: TRBJ1-4; cdr3_length: 11; v_call: TRBV28; cdr3_aa: CASQEGVTLFF
j_call: TRBJ2-7; cdr3_length: 19; v_call: TRBV5-1; cdr3_aa: CASSWTVGGLVGGAGEQYF
j_call: TRBJ1-2; cdr3_length: 14; v_call: TRBV29-1; cdr3_aa: CSVTDRGQARGYTF
j_call: TRBJ2-1; cdr3_length: 15; v_call: TRBV4-1; cdr3_aa: CASSQVGLAVNEQFF